These T cell receptor beta chains were read from a single sample in a study of Graves' ophthalmopathy and Graves' hyperthyroidism. TCRdb fed the multiplex PCR reads into MiXCR, producing one record per CDR3 protein. The table records more than 300,000 distinct CDR3 sequences, 15% of them present only once. The material sequenced was peripheral blood. Receptors were obtained from a woman aged 18 to 35 with stable Graves' hyperthyroidism. Both conserved end residues are part of each CDR3. The size field is filled for only some rows; it gives once, few, many or a size class.

abundance,v_gene,j_gene,CDR3aa
many,TRBV11-2,TRBJ1-2,CASLSPGAVYGYTF
NA,TRBV18,TRBJ2-3,CASSGTGAEDTQYF
many,TRBV14,TRBJ2-5,CASSRPPGAAGEETQYF
NA,TRBV27,TRBJ2-2,CASSLQVDTGELFF
many,TRBV3-1,TRBJ2-2,CASSPPGFAGELFF
many,TRBV6-1,TRBJ1-5,CASSEWRDGNQPQHF
many,TRBV6-2/TRBV6-3,TRBJ2-2,CASSPYGVTGELFF
many,TRBV6-4,TRBJ1-5,CASSQVGAGQPQHF
few,TRBV9,TRBJ1-2,CASSVDPDRGSGYTF
many,TRBV19,TRBJ2-7,CASTPLKGGSYEQYF
many,TRBV11-1,TRBJ1-3,CASSPRTGMSSGNTIYF
NA,TRBV11-2,TRBJ1-6,CASTYRGRHSSYNSPLHF
many,TRBV25-1,TRBJ1-3,CASSETGSYRNTIYF
many,TRBV6-1,TRBJ2-5,CASSEVSRTQYF
many,TRBV5-1,TRBJ1-2,CASSYIGRVNYGYTF
few,TRBV20-1,TRBJ2-4,CSARDGTSGGPPIQYF
many,TRBV29-1,TRBJ2-4,CIPEEWNIQYF
few,TRBV5-1,TRBJ1-2,CASSGELMNYGYTF
few,TRBV18,TRBJ2-7,CASSPPTSYEQYF
once,TRBV28,TRBJ1-5,CAARWAAYSNQPQHF
few,TRBV3-1,TRBJ2-5,CATSDVREETQYF
many,TRBV7-9,TRBJ2-5,CASSDPAGGKTQYF
many,TRBV6-1,TRBJ1-1,CASSEAPLGVTEAFF
many,TRBV11-2,TRBJ2-6,CASSSILGAGANVLTF
many,TRBV6-4,TRBJ1-1,CASSRRHRNTEAFF
many,TRBV29-1,TRBJ2-5,CSASDQVWETQYF
NA,TRBV6-5,TRBJ1-1,CASSYSPPGWGTEAFF
few,TRBV3-1,TRBJ1-5,CASSPSLRGLNQPQHF
many,TRBV29-1,TRBJ1-2,CSLKDSVYGYTF
many,TRBV29-1,TRBJ2-7,CSGGAEYEQYF
many,TRBV11-2,TRBJ2-7,CASRSPGGTSYEQYF
NA,TRBV4-1,TRBJ1-1,CASSQDGRTNTEAFF
many,TRBV9,TRBJ2-5,CASSIWGQGLETQYF
NA,TRBV6-2/TRBV6-3,TRBJ1-1,CASSYGYIGETDAFF
many,TRBV15,TRBJ1-1,CATSTFPIKGNTEAFF
many,TRBV18,TRBJ1-5,CASSPRDSGNQPQHF
NA,TRBV12-3/TRBV12-4,TRBJ2-7,CAISLIGTESEQYF
many,TRBV6-6,TRBJ2-7,CASRRGTYEQYF
many,TRBV7-9,TRBJ2-5,CASGPRVGQKGTQYF
many,TRBV6-1,TRBJ1-5,CASVPGHHNQPQHF
many,TRBV6-1,TRBJ1-6,CASSEGEAYYNSPLHF
many,TRBV24-1,TRBJ1-1,CATSDLGEAFF
many,TRBV7-3,TRBJ2-5,CASSLGGALQETQYF
many,TRBV5-1,TRBJ1-5,CASSLDGNGNQPQHF
many,TRBV6-2/TRBV6-3,TRBJ2-5,CASSYSLAGGPPETQYF
NA,TRBV20-1,TRBJ2-3,CSAFDSPSTDTQYF
many,TRBV9,TRBJ1-2,CASSVSGLPGGYTF
many,TRBV6-5,TRBJ1-1,CASSLQRLNTEAFF
many,TRBV6-5,TRBJ2-4,CASTPNLSRGIVKNIQYF
many,TRBV12-3/TRBV12-4,TRBJ1-1,CASSLRKIRDRENTEAFF
NA,TRBV28,TRBJ1-3,CASSRLISGNTIYF
NA,TRBV11-2,TRBJ2-5,CASSSNPGLAGKYQETQYF
NA,TRBV5-1,TRBJ2-6,CASRGVFSSGANVLTF
many,TRBV11-2,TRBJ1-1,CASSRRPPGQVITEAFF
many,TRBV6-5,TRBJ1-3,CASSYTGNTIYF
NA,TRBV18,TRBJ1-1,CASSPGARGTEAFF
NA,TRBV12-3/TRBV12-4,TRBJ1-5,CASSSGTQVNQPQHF